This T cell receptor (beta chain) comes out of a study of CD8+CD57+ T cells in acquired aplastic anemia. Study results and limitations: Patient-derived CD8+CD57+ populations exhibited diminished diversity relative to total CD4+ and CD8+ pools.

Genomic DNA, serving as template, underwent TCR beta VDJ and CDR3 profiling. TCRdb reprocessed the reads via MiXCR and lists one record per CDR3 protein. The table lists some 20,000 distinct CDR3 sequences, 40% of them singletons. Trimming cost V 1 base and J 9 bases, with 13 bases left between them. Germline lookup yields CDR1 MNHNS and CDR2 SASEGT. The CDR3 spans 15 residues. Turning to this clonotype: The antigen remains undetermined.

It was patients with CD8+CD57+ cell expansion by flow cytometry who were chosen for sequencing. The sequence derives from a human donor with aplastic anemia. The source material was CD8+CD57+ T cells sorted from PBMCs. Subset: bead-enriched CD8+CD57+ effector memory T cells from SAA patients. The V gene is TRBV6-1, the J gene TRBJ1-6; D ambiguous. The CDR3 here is CASSEEKDSFSPLHF. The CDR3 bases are TGTGCCAGCAGTGAAGAGAAGGATAGTTTTTCACCCCTCCACTTT.